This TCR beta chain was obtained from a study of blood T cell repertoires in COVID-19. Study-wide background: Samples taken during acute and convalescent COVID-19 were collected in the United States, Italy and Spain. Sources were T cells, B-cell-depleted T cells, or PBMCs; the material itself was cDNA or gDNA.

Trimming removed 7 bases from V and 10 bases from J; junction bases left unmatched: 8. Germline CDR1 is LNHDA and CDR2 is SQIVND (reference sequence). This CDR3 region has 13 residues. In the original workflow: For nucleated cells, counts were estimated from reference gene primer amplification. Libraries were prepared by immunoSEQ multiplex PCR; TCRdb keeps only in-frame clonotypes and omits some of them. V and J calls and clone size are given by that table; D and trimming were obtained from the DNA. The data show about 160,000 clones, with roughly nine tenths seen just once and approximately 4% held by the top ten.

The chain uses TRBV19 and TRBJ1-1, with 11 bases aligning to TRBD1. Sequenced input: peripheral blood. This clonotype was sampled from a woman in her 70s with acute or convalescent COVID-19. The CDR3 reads CASISDRGLVAFF. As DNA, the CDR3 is TGTGCCAGTATCTCGGACAGGGGGCTTGTAGCTTTCTTT. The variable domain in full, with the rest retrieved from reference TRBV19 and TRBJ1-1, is DGGITQSPKYLFRKEGQNVTLSCEQNLNHDAMYWYRQDPGQGLRLIYYSQIVNDFQKGDIAEGYSVSREKKESFPLTVTSAQKNPTAFYLCASISDRGLVAFFGQGTRLTVV.